These 31 T cell receptor beta chains were all obtained from the same sample, sequenced in a study of blood T cell repertoires in COVID-19 (dated by TCRdb to the early 2020s). Library preparation was by the immunoSEQ multiplex PCR assay. TCRdb mirrors the immuneACCESS table, restricted to in-frame sequences. Some clones are absent from its copies; in checked studies, under half trace to an unresolved V gene, and the reason for the others is unknown. In this sample the table shows some 70,000 clones, 83% of which occur a single time. Of the sample, around 38% falls within the top ten clones. The sequenced sample consisted of peripheral blood. The origin of the receptors is an older man with acute or convalescent COVID-19.

This rearrangement joins TRBV7-8 to TRBJ1-2; D possibly corresponds to TRBD1 (6 bases). The CDR3 has 14 amino acids. The germline V gene has CDR1 SGHVS and CDR2 FQNEAQ. The V end was cut by 8 bases, the J end by 5 bases, with 18 bases between. In DNA, the CDR3 is TGTGCCAGCTCAAGGGAACAGGGAAGTTATGGCTACACCTTC. Amino acids: CASSREQGSYGYTF.

The rearrangement uses TRBV6-6 and TRBJ1-4; TRBD1 agrees at 9 bases. The CDR3 spans 15 residues. Germline V lookup: CDR1 MNHNY, CDR2 SVGAGI (reference sequence). V gave up 6 bases and J gave up 7 bases; unmatched junction bases: 9. CDR3 amino acids: CASRTFGQGSEKLFF. Here the CDR3 DNA reads TGTGCCAGCAGAACCTTCGGACAGGGGAGTGAAAAACTGTTTTTT.

The chain recombines TRBV7-3 with TRBJ2-1; perhaps TRBD2 as D (5 bases). Germline V gene lookup returns CDR1 SGHTA and CDR2 FQGTGA. Deletions cut 1 base from V and 7 bases from J, with 8 bases between. The CDR3 has 13 amino acids. The chain's CDR3 is CASSLMRENEQFF. As DNA, the CDR3 is TGTGCCAGCAGCTTAATGAGGGAGAATGAGCAGTTCTTC. The entire variable domain, with the rest obtained from reference TRBV7-3 and TRBJ2-1, is as follows: GAGVSQTPSNKVTEKGKYVELRCDPISGHTALYWYRQSLGQGPEFLIYFQGTGAADDSGLPNDRFFAVRPEGSVSTLKIQRTERGDSAVYLCASSLMRENEQFFGPGTRLTVL.

The chain combines TRBV6-5 with TRBJ1-4, with 9 bases that match TRBD1. CDR1 is MNHEY, CDR2 SVGAGI, per germline. V lost 4 bases, J lost 7 bases, and 4 bases stayed unmatched. This CDR3 spans 14 amino acids. CDR3 DNA: TGTGCCAGCAGTTCGGGACAGGGTGTTGAAAAACTGTTTTTT. It codes for CASSSGQGVEKLFF.

This chain uses TRBV7-2 with TRBJ2-7; TRBD1 might be the D (5 bases). Per germline, CDR1 SGHTA and CDR2 FQGNSA. This CDR3 is built from 15 residues. Trimming left V 5 bases short and J 2 bases short, with 16 bases between. The CDR3 sequence: CASSPTPGITYEQYF. Written as DNA, the CDR3 is TGTGCCAGCAGCCCTACCCCAGGGATTACCTACGAGCAGTACTTC.

The CDR3 loop reads CASSSPYDRRTMYF. The CDR3 DNA sequence: TGCGCCAGCAGCTCTCCCTATGACAGGCGCACGATGTACTTC. This rearrangement joins TRBV5-1 to TRBJ2-7, with D perhaps TRBD1 (6 bases). Deletions cut 3 bases from V and 12 bases from J, with 22 bases between. Germline CDR1 reads SGHRS; CDR2 reads YFSETQ. The CDR3 is 14 residues long.

The chain uses TRBV3-1 (or the pseudogene TRBV3-2) and TRBJ1-1; the D is unclear. V was trimmed by 4 bases and J by 1 base, leaving 16 bases between them. The CDR3 is 16 amino acids. From germline, CDR1 is LGHDT and CDR2 YNNKEL (reference sequence). The CDR3 DNA sequence: TGTGCCAGCAGCCCCTCCGGGAGACGGACGAACACTGAAGCTTTCTTT. Translation gives CASSPSGRRTNTEAFF.

V gene TRBV24-1 combines with J gene TRBJ2-3; D is ambiguous. Per the germline V gene, CDR1 is KGHDR and CDR2 is SFDVKD. This CDR3 contains 14 residues. Trimming removed 2 bases from V and 6 bases from J, with 11 bases in between. The CDR3 region is CATSDSRRWDTQYF. The DNA for the CDR3 is TGTGCCACCAGTGATTCCCGCAGGTGGGATACGCAGTATTTT.

This clone was detected a few times. The rearrangement uses TRBV29-1 and TRBJ2-7; 10 nucleotides agree with TRBD1. The CDR3 extends over 13 amino acids. CDR1 is SQVTM, CDR2 ANQGSEA, per germline. V lost 7 bases to trimming and J lost 2 bases; unmatched junction nucleotides: 5. DNA of the CDR3: TGCAGCGCCTCAGGGACAGGGGCCTACGAGCAGTACTTC. Its protein is CSASGTGAYEQYF.

The chain is built from TRBV28 and TRBJ2-7, with 7 bases aligning to TRBD2. Germline V gives CDR1 MDHEN, CDR2 SYDVKM. V trimming: 4 bases; J trimming: 5 bases; junction bases outside the gene matches: 11. The CDR3 runs to 15 residues. The CDR3 nucleotides read TGTGCCAGCAGTTCCCGGAGCGGGGCTAAGGACGAGCAGTACTTC. Its protein is CASSSRSGAKDEQYF.

The chain employs TRBV27 and TRBJ2-3, with D uncertain. Germline-derived CDR1 and CDR2 are MNHEY and SMNVEV (reference sequence). This CDR3 contains 17 residues. V lost 5 bases, J lost 2 bases, and 20 bases lay in between. The CDR3 spells CASSRRLPTKNTDTQYF. DNA of the CDR3: TGTGCCAGCAGTCGGCGACTTCCTACAAAAAACACAGATACGCAGTATTTT.

This sequence joins TRBV7-2 and TRBJ2-4; the D is unclear. With 2 bases removed from V and 10 bases from J, the gap between germline ends came to 12 bases. The CDR3 extends over 13 amino acids. Germline CDR1 and CDR2: SGHTA and FQGNSA. The CDR3 reads CASSLSPSGIQYF. The CDR3 DNA is TGTGCCAGCAGCTTATCTCCGTCCGGGATTCAGTACTTC.

In its sample, this clone was seen many times. This chain uses TRBV7-9 with TRBJ1-2, with 7 bases lining up with TRBD1. V was clipped by 2 bases and J by 6 bases; unmatched bases: 0. Per germline, CDR1 SEHNR and CDR2 FQNEAQ (reference sequence). The CDR3 covers 12 residues. CDR3 nucleotides: TGTGCCAGCAGCTTAACAGGGGATGGCTACACCTTC. Translated: CASSLTGDGYTF.

This chain uses TRBV5-4 with TRBJ2-5; TRBD2 might be the D (5 bases). The germline CDR1 and CDR2 sequences are SGHNT and YYREEE (reference sequence). CDR3 size: 14 residues. With 2 bases removed from V and 3 bases from J, the gap between germline ends came to 11 bases. The CDR3 sequence is CASSFRGREETQYF. CDR3 nucleotide sequence: TGTGCCAGCAGCTTTCGTGGGCGGGAAGAGACCCAGTACTTC.

V gene TRBV11-3 combines with J gene TRBJ2-2; 7 nucleotides line up with TRBD1. The CDR3 spans 16 residues. V dropped 5 bases and J dropped 0; count of bases not matched to a gene: 6. Germline CDR1 and CDR2: SGHNT and YENEEA. CDR3 loop: CASSLLGTANTGELFF. CDR3 DNA sequence: TGTGCCAGCAGCCTCCTTGGGACAGCGAACACCGGGGAGCTGTTTTTT.

J is TRBJ1-2 and V is TRBV28; TRBD1 matches at 7 bases. The CDR3 totals 13 residues. Trimming cost V 2 bases and J 5 bases; bases outside gene matches: 2. CDR1 is MDHEN and CDR2 is SYDVKM in the germline V gene. The CDR3 region is CASSLGTVYGYTF. CDR3 nucleotides: TGTGCCAGCAGTTTAGGGACAGTTTATGGCTACACCTTC.

J is TRBJ2-2 and V is TRBV19; no clear D. The CDR3 is 16 amino acids. Trimming took off 2 bases at V and 0 bases at J, with 10 bases between the two ends. In germline, CDR1 is LNHDA, CDR2 SQIVND (reference sequence). The CDR3 spells CASSISAQSNTGELFF. CDR3 coding DNA: TGTGCCAGTAGTATATCTGCACAATCGAACACCGGGGAGCTGTTTTTT.

V gene TRBV5-1 combines with J gene TRBJ1-3, with D maybe TRBD1 (6 bases). The CDR3 spans 15 residues. The germline CDR1 and CDR2 sequences are SGHRS and YFSETQ. Trimming left V 3 bases short and J 0 bases short, with 10 bases between. The CDR3 here is CASSSGQISGNTIYF. The DNA for the CDR3 is TGCGCCAGCAGCTCCGGACAGATCTCTGGAAACACCATATATTTT.

This clone was seen only once. The chain has TRBV2 and TRBJ2-2; no reliable D call. Per germline, CDR1 SNHLY and CDR2 FYNNEI. V was shortened by 5 bases and J by 4 bases, with 8 bases between the two germline ends. The CDR3 is 13 amino acids. The CDR3 loop is CASSRRGTGELFF. The CDR3 DNA sequence: TGTGCCAGCAGTAGACGCGGCACCGGGGAGCTGTTTTTT.

V gene TRBV7-9 combines with J gene TRBJ1-6, with 9 positions matching TRBD1. There are 14 residues in the CDR3. The V gene's germline CDR1 is SEHNR and CDR2 FQNEAQ (reference sequence). Trimming removed 10 bases from V and 7 bases from J; junction bases left unmatched: 8. CDR3 region: CATGGGTGNSPLHF. For the CDR3, the DNA is TGTGCCACCGGGGGGGGGACAGGGAATTCACCCCTCCACTTT.

The V call is TRBV27, the J call TRBJ2-3; D uncertain. Germline CDR1 is MNHEY and CDR2 is SMNVEV (reference sequence). Trimming pared 4 bases from V and 5 bases from J, leaving 7 bases between. There are 12 residues in the CDR3. CDR3 DNA sequence: TGTGCCAGCAGTTCCGTCGTAGATACGCAGTATTTT. Protein sequence: CASSSVVDTQYF.

The table lists this clone with a few counts. The chain uses TRBV6-6 and TRBJ2-4; D is perhaps TRBD1 (6 bases). CDR1 and CDR2 from the germline V gene are MNHNY and SVGAGI (reference sequence). Between the trimmed V and J ends, which lost 0 bases and 6 bases, there was a span of 12 bases. The CDR3 sequence is 15 residues long. The chain's CDR3 is CASSYSWDTINIQYF. The CDR3 coding sequence is TGTGCCAGCAGTTACTCGTGGGACACCATAAACATTCAGTACTTC.

The V gene is TRBV3-1 (or the pseudogene TRBV3-2), the J gene TRBJ2-7; 8 nucleotides match TRBD1. Looked up from germline, CDR1 is LGHDT and CDR2 is YNNKEL (reference sequence). Losses at the gene ends were 4 bases for V and 0 bases for J; bases not matched to a gene: 5. This CDR3 region has 15 residues. As DNA, the CDR3 is TGTGCCAGCAGCCGACAGGGGACAAGCTCCTACGAGCAGTACTTC. It codes for CASSRQGTSSYEQYF.

The V call is TRBV29-1, the J call TRBJ2-5; D perhaps matches TRBD2 (6 bases). Germline V gene sequence: CDR1 SQVTM, CDR2 ANQGSEA. CDR3 size: 13 residues. V gave up 7 bases and J gave up 3 bases, with 15 bases separating them. This chain's CDR3 is CSAHPGGEETQYF. The DNA of the CDR3 is TGCAGCGCCCACCCCGGGGGAGAAGAGACCCAGTACTTC.

V usage is TRBV6-6 and J usage is TRBJ2-4; D might be TRBD2 (6 bases). Germline V gene sequence: CDR1 MNHNY, CDR2 SVGAGI (reference sequence). Trimming pared 7 bases from V and 2 bases from J, leaving 15 bases between. CDR3 size: 15 residues. For the CDR3, the DNA is TGTGCCAGCAATGTAGGAGGGGAACCCAAAAACATTCAGTACTTC. The encoded protein is CASNVGGEPKNIQYF.

This chain joins TRBV5-4 and TRBJ1-2; a possible D gene is TRBD1 (6 bases). The V end lost 0 bases, the J end lost 6 bases, and 12 bases lay between the germline ends. Germline CDR1 reads SGHNT; CDR2 reads YYREEE (reference sequence). The CDR3 length is 14 residues. The CDR3 is CASSLDGQNNGYTF. The CDR3 DNA reads TGTGCCAGCAGCTTGGATGGACAGAACAATGGCTACACCTTC.

The V and J genes are TRBV27 and TRBJ1-2; the D gene is possibly TRBD1 (5 bases). From germline, CDR1 is MNHEY and CDR2 SMNVEV (reference sequence). This CDR3 has 15 residues. V was trimmed by 3 bases and J by 0 bases, leaving 11 bases between them. The DNA of the CDR3 is TGTGCCAGCAGTTTGGGGCGTCGACCTAACTATGGCTACACCTTC. Amino acid sequence: CASSLGRRPNYGYTF.

The V and J genes are TRBV9 and TRBJ2-7; TRBD1 aligns across 8 bases. In germline, CDR1 is SGDLS, CDR2 YYNGEE. The CDR3 sequence is 15 residues long. Unmatched junction bases numbered 9, after V lost 0 bases and J lost 7 bases. CDR3: CASSVAPQGAREQYF. In DNA, the CDR3 is TGTGCCAGCAGCGTAGCCCCCCAGGGGGCGCGGGAGCAGTACTTC.

The gene calls are TRBV19 and TRBJ1-1; TRBD1 might be the D (5 bases). V shed 11 bases and J shed 1 base, with 26 bases lying between them. There are 17 residues in the CDR3. Germline V gene data show CDR1 as LNHDA and CDR2 as SQIVND (reference sequence). The CDR3 DNA follows: TGTGCCCGTTTTATCCCGGGGGGGGGACTCGGGAACACTGAAGCTTTCTTT. Translating gives CARFIPGGGLGNTEAFF.

The genes are TRBV4-3 and TRBJ1-1; 7 bases are shared with TRBD1. The CDR3 has 15 amino acids. Losses at the gene ends were 4 bases for V and 6 bases for J; bases not matched to a gene: 11. Germline CDR1 is LGHNA and CDR2 is YSLEER. CDR3 protein: CASSRETGSSAEAFF. CDR3 DNA sequence: TGCGCCAGCAGCCGGGAGACAGGGTCTAGCGCTGAAGCTTTCTTT.

The V and J genes are TRBV6-1 and TRBJ1-2; 8 bases map to TRBD1. The CDR3 is made up of 16 amino acids. The germline CDR1 and CDR2 sequences are MNHNS and SASEGT. V lost 1 base and J lost 0; bases outside the gene matches: 4. This chain's CDR3 is CASSEGQGPANYGYTF. CDR3 coding DNA: TGTGCCAGCAGTGAAGGACAGGGGCCAGCTAACTATGGCTACACCTTC.